This passage covers 25 T cell receptor beta chains from one sample sequenced in a study of blood T cell repertoires in COVID-19. Clones were sequenced by immunoSEQ multiplex PCR, and TCRdb holds only the in-frame ones, with some missing. The table records 20,000 to 25,000 clones, approximately 83% of them present only once. The material sequenced was peripheral blood. These receptors were obtained from an elderly man with active or convalescent COVID-19.

The rearrangement links TRBV6-5 to TRBJ2-2; the match to TRBD1 covers 10 bases. The germline V gene encodes CDR1 MNHEY and CDR2 SVGAGI. This CDR3 is 14 amino acids long. V lost 6 bases and J lost 5; bases outside the gene matches: 3. CDR3 in amino acids: CASSGQGVTGELFF. The DNA for the CDR3 is TGTGCCAGCAGCGGACAGGGGGTGACCGGGGAGCTGTTTTTT.

The V call is TRBV5-1, the J call TRBJ1-1; D is perhaps TRBD1 (5 bases). The CDR3 has 15 residues. Germline assignment: CDR1 SGHRS and CDR2 YFSETQ. The V gene lost 7 bases and the J gene lost 3 bases, with 19 bases spanning the gap. CDR3 in amino acids: CASGEPGLRDTEAFF. CDR3 nucleotides: TGCGCCAGCGGCGAACCAGGGTTGCGTGACACTGAAGCTTTCTTT.

The V gene is TRBV18, the J gene TRBJ1-1; D is possibly TRBD1 (6 bases). Germline V lookup: CDR1 KGHSH, CDR2 LQKENI. CDR3 length: 18 residues. Trimming pared 3 bases from V and 1 base from J, leaving 21 bases between. The CDR3 loop is CASSPRQVRSDGNTEAFF. The CDR3 DNA follows: TGTGCCAGCTCACCCAGACAGGTCAGGAGCGATGGGAACACTGAAGCTTTCTTT.

V usage is TRBV3-1 (or the pseudogene TRBV3-2) and J usage is TRBJ2-1, with 11 bases fitting TRBD2. V lost 1 base, J lost 4 bases, and 6 bases stayed unmatched. Germline-derived CDR1 and CDR2 are LGHDT and YNNKEL (reference sequence). The CDR3 sequence is 17 residues long. DNA of the CDR3: TGTGCCAGCAGCCAAGCTTTCGGGACTAGCGGTTACAATGAGCAGTTCTTC. This encodes CASSQAFGTSGYNEQFF.

This rearrangement joins TRBV7-3 to TRBJ1-6; 9 nucleotides match TRBD1. This CDR3 region has 15 residues. V dropped 2 bases and J dropped 10; count of bases not matched to a gene: 6. CDR1 is SGHTA and CDR2 is FQGTGA in the germline V gene. Written as DNA, the CDR3 is TGTGCCAGCAGCTTATCGGGACAGGGCCAATCACCCCTCCACTTT. Translation: CASSLSGQGQSPLHF.

This chain connects TRBV7-8 to TRBJ1-6; the D gene is possibly TRBD1 (6 bases). CDR1 is SGHVS, CDR2 FQNEAQ, per germline. CDR3 length: 17 amino acids. V was trimmed by 0 bases and J by 10 bases, leaving 19 bases between them. CDR3 sequence (DNA): TGTGCCAGCAGCTTAGCCCTTAACAGGGACGTCGGATCACCCCTCCACTTT. Protein sequence: CASSLALNRDVGSPLHF.

The chain couples TRBV5-1 to TRBJ1-6; possibly TRBD1 for D (6 bases). CDR3 length: 16 amino acids. Per germline, CDR1 SGHRS and CDR2 YFSETQ. Trimming stripped 0 bases from V and 5 bases from J, with 12 bases between. This CDR3 reads CASSLGTGLNNSPLHF. CDR3 DNA sequence: TGCGCCAGCAGCTTGGGAACAGGGCTTAATAATTCACCCCTCCACTTT. Full variable domain (missing parts from reference TRBV5-1 and TRBJ1-6): KAGVTQTPRYLIKTRGQQVTLSCSPISGHRSVSWYQQTPGQGLQFLFEYFSETQRNKGNFPGRFSGRQFSNSRSEMNVSTLELGDSALYLCASSLGTGLNNSPLHFGNGTRLTVT.

The CDR3 sequence: CASSRRQGLADTQYF. The CDR3 DNA reads as TGTGCCAGCAGTAGACGACAGGGGTTGGCAGATACGCAGTATTTT. The rearrangement joins TRBV27 to TRBJ2-3; 8 nucleotides agree with TRBD1. The length of the CDR3 is 15 residues. Germline loops: CDR1 MNHEY, CDR2 SMNVEV (reference sequence). After removal of 5 bases from V and 4 bases from J, the junction contained 8 bases not matched to a gene.

This rearrangement joins TRBV6-1 to TRBJ2-4, with 7 bases that match TRBD1. The germline gives CDR1 MNHNS, CDR2 SASEGT. The CDR3 has 15 residues. V gave up 2 bases and J gave up 4 bases; unmatched junction bases: 5. The CDR3 nucleotides are TGTGCCAGCAGTGAATTCCGGGACAGTAAAAACATTCAGTACTTC. Residues: CASSEFRDSKNIQYF.

This chain links TRBV19 with TRBJ1-6, with D possibly matching TRBD1 (5 bases). CDR1 is LNHDA and CDR2 is SQIVND in the germline V gene (reference sequence). The CDR3 is 16 amino acids. V lost 4 bases to trimming and J lost 6 bases, with 16 bases between them. The CDR3 nucleotides read TGTGCCAGTAGTAGTATCGGACCTAGGGGTAATTCACCCCTCCACTTT. The encoded protein is CASSSIGPRGNSPLHF.

The count of this clone is one. CDR3 region: CASSSIAGDLHFNEQFF. The CDR3 coding sequence is TGTGCCAGCAGCTCAATAGCGGGGGACCTCCATTTCAATGAGCAGTTCTTC. The chain carries TRBV13 and TRBJ2-1, with 9 bases identical to TRBD2. Losses at the gene ends were 4 bases for V and 6 bases for J; bases not matched to a gene: 13. Per germline, CDR1 PRHDT and CDR2 FYEKMQ (reference sequence). CDR3 length equals 17 residues.

The gene calls are TRBV6-4 and TRBJ1-6; TRBD1 matches at 8 bases. This CDR3 contains 15 residues. Germline V gene sequence: CDR1 MRHNA, CDR2 SNTAGT. V lost 4 bases and J lost 10; bases outside the gene matches: 9. The CDR3, as DNA: TGTGCCAGCAGTGGTCGGGACAGGAGCGGGTCACCCCTCCACTTT. The encoded protein is CASSGRDRSGSPLHF.

The chain uses TRBV5-1 and TRBJ2-3, with TRBD2 as a possible D gene (6 bases). CDR3 length: 15 amino acids. Trimming shortened V by 4 bases and J by 2 bases, and 14 bases separated the two germline ends. Germline CDR1 and CDR2: SGHRS and YFSETQ. CDR3 sequence reads: CASSLGTPNTDTQYF. CDR3 coding DNA: TGCGCCAGCAGCCTCGGGACTCCTAACACAGATACGCAGTATTTT.

J is TRBJ1-2 and V is TRBV5-1; TRBD1 matches 7 bases. Losses at the gene ends were 1 base for V and 4 bases for J; bases not matched to a gene: 4. CDR3 length equals 14 residues. Looked up from germline, CDR1 is SGHRS and CDR2 is YFSETQ. The CDR3 DNA is TGCGCCAGCAGCTTGCCAGGGGACAGCTATGGCTACACCTTC. Its protein product is CASSLPGDSYGYTF.

V is TRBV21-1 and J is TRBJ1-4; TRBD1 is taken as the D call from the table, unchecked against the DNA. TRBV21-1 is described as a pseudogene. This CDR3 has 17 amino acids. The CDR3 loop is CASRKDRGRVPNEKLFF. The CDR3 DNA reads TGTGCCAGCAGAAAAGACAGGGGGCGCGTCCCGAATGAAAAACTGTTTTTT.

This clone was detected a few times. The genes are TRBV6-2 or TRBV6-3 and TRBJ2-1; D perhaps matches TRBD2 (5 bases). The V end lost 5 bases, the J end lost 6 bases, and 20 bases lay between the germline ends. This CDR3 comprises 16 residues. Per the germline V gene, CDR1 is MNHEY and CDR2 is SVGEGT. CDR3 sequence reads: CASSTRGRVLLNEQFF. The DNA of the CDR3 is TGTGCCAGCAGTACCCGAGGGAGAGTGCTCCTCAATGAGCAGTTCTTC.

This chain connects TRBV3-1 (or the pseudogene TRBV3-2) to TRBJ2-7, with 7 bases lining up with TRBD1. Germline V gene sequence: CDR1 LGHDT, CDR2 YNNKEL (reference sequence). The CDR3 is made up of 13 amino acids. Unmatched junction bases numbered 8, after V lost 6 bases and J lost 6 bases. CDR3 coding DNA: TGTGCCAGCAGTCCCGACAGGGTAGGCGAGCAGTACTTC. Its translation: CASSPDRVGEQYF.

The chain employs TRBV5-1 and TRBJ1-3, with 7 positions matching TRBD1. Germline lookup yields CDR1 SGHRS and CDR2 YFSETQ. The CDR3 consists of 15 residues. The V gene end was trimmed by 4 bases and the J gene end by 4 bases; junction bases not matched to a gene: 8. The CDR3 DNA sequence: TGCGCCAGCAGCCCCGGACAGGCGAGAGGAAACACCATATATTTT. As protein: CASSPGQARGNTIYF.

The chain employs TRBV15 and TRBJ2-7; 7 nucleotides match TRBD1. Per germline, CDR1 LNHNV and CDR2 YYDKDF (reference sequence). V lost 1 base, J lost 4 bases, and 7 bases stayed unmatched. This CDR3 comprises 15 residues. CDR3 loop: CATSRGSQGEYEQYF. In DNA, the CDR3 is TGTGCCACCAGCAGAGGTAGTCAGGGGGAATACGAGCAGTACTTC.

V and J are TRBV5-5 and TRBJ2-3, with no clear D. This CDR3 is 15 amino acids long. V was trimmed by 0 bases and J by 0 bases, leaving 8 bases between them. The germline gives CDR1 SGHKS, CDR2 YYEKEE (reference sequence). The CDR3 reads CASSLALLSTDTQYF. The CDR3 DNA is TGTGCCAGCAGCTTGGCCTTACTCAGCACAGATACGCAGTATTTT.

The chain links TRBV7-2 to TRBJ1-1, with no clear D. V dropped 5 bases and J dropped 6 bases, with 16 bases sitting between them. CDR1 is SGHTA and CDR2 is FQGNSA in the germline V gene. This CDR3 contains 14 residues. The CDR3 DNA follows: TGTGCCAGCAGCGCCCCCATTCGGGTCCCTGAAGCTTTCTTT. Translating it yields CASSAPIRVPEAFF.

The chain couples TRBV19 to TRBJ2-3; D uncertain. This CDR3 region has 14 residues. Germline lookup yields CDR1 LNHDA and CDR2 SQIVND (reference sequence). V lost 4 bases and J lost 0, with 8 bases in between. Written as DNA, the CDR3 is TGTGCCAGTAGTACCGGTTTAAGCACAGATACGCAGTATTTT. This gives the protein CASSTGLSTDTQYF.

The rearrangement links TRBV28 to TRBJ2-1, with 11 bases lining up with TRBD2. V dropped 1 base and J dropped 11; count of bases not matched to a gene: 7. CDR3 length equals 15 residues. CDR1 is MDHEN, CDR2 SYDVKM, per germline. Written as DNA, the CDR3 is TGTGCCAGCAGTTTATACGTTAGCGGGGGGGCAAAGCAGTTCTTC. Translating gives CASSLYVSGGAKQFF.

The chain uses TRBV24-1 and TRBJ2-3; no firm D call. The CDR3 covers 16 residues. From germline, CDR1 is KGHDR and CDR2 SFDVKD. Trimming removed 0 bases from V and 2 bases from J, with 11 bases in between. In DNA form, the CDR3 reads TGTGCCACCAGTGATTTGCAACAGTCGTTCACAGATACGCAGTATTTT. This codes for CATSDLQQSFTDTQYF.

V is TRBV27 and J is TRBJ2-7, with TRBD1 matching over 12 bases. V dropped 3 bases and J dropped 3; count of bases not matched to a gene: 6. CDR1 MNHEY and CDR2 SMNVEV come from the germline V gene (reference sequence). This CDR3 spans 16 amino acids. The CDR3 bases are TGTGCCAGCAGTTTTGGTGGGACAGGGGGCCTCTACGAGCAGTACTTC. Residues: CASSFGGTGGLYEQYF.